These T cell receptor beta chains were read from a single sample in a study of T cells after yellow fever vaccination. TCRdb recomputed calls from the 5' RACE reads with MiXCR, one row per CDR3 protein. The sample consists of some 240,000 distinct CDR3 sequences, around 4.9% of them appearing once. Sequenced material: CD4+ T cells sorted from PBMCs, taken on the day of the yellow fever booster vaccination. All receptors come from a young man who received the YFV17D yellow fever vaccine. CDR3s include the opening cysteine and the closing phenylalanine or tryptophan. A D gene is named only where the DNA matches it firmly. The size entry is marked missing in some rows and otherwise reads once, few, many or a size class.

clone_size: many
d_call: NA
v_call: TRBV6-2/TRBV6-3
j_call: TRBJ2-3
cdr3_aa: CASSYGTPGDTQYF
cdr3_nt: TGTGCCAGCAGTTACGGGACCCCCGGAGATACGCAGTATTTT

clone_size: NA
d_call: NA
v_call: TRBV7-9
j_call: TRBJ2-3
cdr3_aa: CASSAPKGTDTQYF
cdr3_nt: TGTGCCAGCAGCGCTCCTAAGGGCACAGATACGCAGTATTTT

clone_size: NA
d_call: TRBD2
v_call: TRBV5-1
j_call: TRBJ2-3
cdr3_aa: CASSRAGGSSTDTQYF
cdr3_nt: TGCGCCAGCAGCAGGGCGGGGGGTTCCAGCACAGATACGCAGTATTTT

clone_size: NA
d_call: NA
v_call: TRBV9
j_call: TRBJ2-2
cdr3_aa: CASSVASSGDRELFF
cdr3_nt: TGTGCCAGCAGCGTAGCCTCGTCTGGTGACAGGGAGCTGTTTTTT

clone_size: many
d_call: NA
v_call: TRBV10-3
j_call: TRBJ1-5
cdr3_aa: CAISRDISNQPQHF
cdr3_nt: TGTGCCATCAGCAGGGACATTAGCAATCAGCCCCAGCATTTT

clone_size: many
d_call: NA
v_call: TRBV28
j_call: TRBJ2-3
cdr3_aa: CASSLSASGTDTQYF
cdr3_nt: TGTGCCAGCAGTTTATCGGCCTCGGGAACAGATACGCAGTATTTT

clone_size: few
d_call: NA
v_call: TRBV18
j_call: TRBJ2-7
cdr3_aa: CASSPGTSTVYEQYF
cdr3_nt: TGTGCCAGCTCGCCCGGGACCTCAACGGTCTACGAGCAGTACTTC

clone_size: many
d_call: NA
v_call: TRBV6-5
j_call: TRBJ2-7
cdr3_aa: CASSLRWVDGYEQYF
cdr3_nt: TGTGCCAGCAGCCTACGATGGGTGGACGGCTACGAGCAGTACTTC

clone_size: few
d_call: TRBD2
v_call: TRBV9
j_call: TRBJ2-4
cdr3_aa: CASSVAPTSGGGIQYF
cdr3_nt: TGTGCCAGCAGCGTAGCTCCGACTAGCGGGGGTGGCATTCAGTACTTC

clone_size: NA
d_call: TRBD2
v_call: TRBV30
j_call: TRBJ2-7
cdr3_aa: CAWIPKGGLPYEQYF
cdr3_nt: TGTGCCTGGATCCCCAAGGGAGGGCTCCCCTACGAGCAGTACTTC

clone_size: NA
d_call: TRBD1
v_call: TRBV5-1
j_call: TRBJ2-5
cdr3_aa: CASSWTGNEETQYF
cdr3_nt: TGCGCCAGCAGCTGGACAGGGAATGAAGAGACCCAGTACTTC

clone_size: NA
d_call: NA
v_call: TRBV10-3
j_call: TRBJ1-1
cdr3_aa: CAISTRGSLATEAFF
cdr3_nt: TGTGCCATCAGTACCAGGGGTTCGCTGGCCACTGAAGCTTTCTTT

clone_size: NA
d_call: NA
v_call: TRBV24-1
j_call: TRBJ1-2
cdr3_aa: CATSDLGGYTF
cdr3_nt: TGTGCCACCAGTGATTTAGGAGGCTACACCTTC

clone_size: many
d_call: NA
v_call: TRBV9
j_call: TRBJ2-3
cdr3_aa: CASSPSNGGTDTQYF
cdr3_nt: TGTGCCAGCAGCCCCAGCAACGGGGGCACAGATACGCAGTATTTT

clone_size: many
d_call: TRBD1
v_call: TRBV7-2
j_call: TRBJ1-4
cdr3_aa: CASSLQDRVNEKLFF
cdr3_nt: TGTGCCAGCAGCTTACAGGACAGGGTCAATGAAAAACTGTTTTTT

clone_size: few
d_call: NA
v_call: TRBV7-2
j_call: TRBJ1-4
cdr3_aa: CASSPDPGGFEKLFF
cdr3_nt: TGTGCCAGCAGTCCGGACCCCGGAGGATTTGAAAAACTGTTTTTT

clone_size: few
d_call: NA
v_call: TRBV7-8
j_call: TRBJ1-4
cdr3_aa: CASSLGPLREKLFF
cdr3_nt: TGTGCCAGCAGCTTAGGGCCACTCCGTGAAAAACTGTTTTTT

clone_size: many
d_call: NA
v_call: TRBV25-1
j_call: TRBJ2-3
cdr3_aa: CASGVADTQYF
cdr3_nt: TGTGCCAGTGGAGTAGCAGATACGCAGTATTTT

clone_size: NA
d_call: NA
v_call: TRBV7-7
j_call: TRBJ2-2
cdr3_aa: CASSLRLGGELFF
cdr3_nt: TGTGCCAGCAGCCTCCGTCTCGGCGGGGAGCTGTTTTTT

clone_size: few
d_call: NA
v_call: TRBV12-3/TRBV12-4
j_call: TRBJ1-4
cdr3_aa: CASSLRVGEKLFF
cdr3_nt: TGTGCCAGCAGTTTAAGGGTTGGGGAAAAACTGTTTTTT

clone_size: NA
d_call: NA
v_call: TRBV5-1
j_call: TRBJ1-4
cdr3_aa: CASSSDGPQKLFF
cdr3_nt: TGCGCCAGCAGCTCGGACGGCCCCCAAAAACTGTTTTTT

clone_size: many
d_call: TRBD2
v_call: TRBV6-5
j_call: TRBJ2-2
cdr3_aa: CATHTSGGRSTGELFF
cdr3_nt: TGTGCCACCCATACTAGCGGGGGCCGGAGTACCGGGGAGCTGTTTTTT

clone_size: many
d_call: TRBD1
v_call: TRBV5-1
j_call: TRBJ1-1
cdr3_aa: CASSLEGAAAEAFF
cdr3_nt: TGCGCCAGCAGCTTGGAGGGGGCGGCGGCTGAAGCTTTCTTT

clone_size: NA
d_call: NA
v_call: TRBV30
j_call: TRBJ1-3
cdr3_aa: CAWSGIFEENTIYF
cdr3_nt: TGTGCCTGGAGTGGGATATTCGAGGAAAACACCATATATTTT

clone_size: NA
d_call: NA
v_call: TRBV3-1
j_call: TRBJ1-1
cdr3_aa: CASSQYTEAFF
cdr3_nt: TGTGCCAGCAGCCAATACACTGAAGCTTTCTTT

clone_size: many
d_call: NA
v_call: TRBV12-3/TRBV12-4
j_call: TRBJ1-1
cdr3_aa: CASSFQRTEAFF
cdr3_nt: TGTGCCAGCAGTTTTCAGCGCACTGAAGCTTTCTTT

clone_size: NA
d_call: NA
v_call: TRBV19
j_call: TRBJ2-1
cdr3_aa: CASGSGRGYVDEQFF
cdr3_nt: TGTGCCAGTGGCTCGGGCAGGGGTTATGTTGATGAGCAGTTCTTC

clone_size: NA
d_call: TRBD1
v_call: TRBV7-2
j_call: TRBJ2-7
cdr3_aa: CASSSGQVRHEQYF
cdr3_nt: TGTGCCAGCAGCTCCGGACAGGTCCGGCACGAGCAGTACTTC

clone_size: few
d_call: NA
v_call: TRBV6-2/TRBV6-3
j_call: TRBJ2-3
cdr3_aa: CASRTSLGGAILDTQYF
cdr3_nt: TGTGCCAGCAGGACCTCCCTAGGGGGGGCCATCTTGGATACGCAGTATTTT

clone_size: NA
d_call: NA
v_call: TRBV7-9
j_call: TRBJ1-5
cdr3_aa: CASSPTTGEFNQPQHF
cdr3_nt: TGTGCCAGCAGCCCTACGACAGGAGAATTCAATCAGCCCCAGCATTTT

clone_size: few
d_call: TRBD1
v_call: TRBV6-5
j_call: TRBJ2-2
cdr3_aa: CASSWDRQGSTGELFF
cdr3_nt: TGTGCCAGCAGTTGGGACAGGCAGGGTTCCACCGGGGAGCTGTTTTTT

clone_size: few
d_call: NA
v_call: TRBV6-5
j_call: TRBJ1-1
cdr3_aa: CASNSPGGPTEAFF
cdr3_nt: TGTGCCAGCAATTCTCCCGGCGGGCCAACTGAAGCTTTCTTT

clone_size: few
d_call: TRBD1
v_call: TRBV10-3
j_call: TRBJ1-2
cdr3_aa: CASSRGGQGNYGYTF
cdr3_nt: TGTGCCTCCTCCCGGGGGGGACAGGGGAACTATGGCTACACCTTC

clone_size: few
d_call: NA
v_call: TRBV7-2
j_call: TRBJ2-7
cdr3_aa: CASSLAQGSHGSYEQYF
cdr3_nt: TGTGCCAGCAGCTTGGCGCAGGGGAGTCACGGCTCCTACGAGCAGTACTTC

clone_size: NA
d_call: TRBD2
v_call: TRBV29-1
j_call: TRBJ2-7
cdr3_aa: CSVGARESYEQYF
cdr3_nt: TGCAGCGTTGGTGCGCGGGAGTCCTACGAGCAGTACTTC

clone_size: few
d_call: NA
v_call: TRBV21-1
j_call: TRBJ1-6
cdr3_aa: CASSASPLHF
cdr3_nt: TGTGCCAGCAGCGCGTCACCCCTCCACTTT

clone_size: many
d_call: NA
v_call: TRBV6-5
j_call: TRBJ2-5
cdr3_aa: CASSVRVGGARTQYF
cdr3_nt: TGTGCCAGCAGTGTCCGGGTGGGGGGGGCAAGGACCCAGTACTTC

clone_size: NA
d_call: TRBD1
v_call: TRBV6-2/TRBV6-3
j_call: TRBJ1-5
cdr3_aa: CASSYIQGANQPQHF
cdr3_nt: TGTGCCAGCAGTTATATACAGGGGGCGAATCAGCCCCAGCATTTT